A single T cell receptor (beta chain) is shown here with its context. This clone's antigen is unknown. The CDR3 spans 16 residues, from the cysteine through the phenylalanine. The DNA is unrecorded. CDR1 and CDR2 were assigned from the germline V gene as SGHDN and FVKESK. The instrument given in TCRdb is NextSeq 550. The Human TCR Profiling Kit (MiLaboratory) was used to make UMI-labeled 5' RACE TRB cDNA libraries. cDNA synthesis used the entire amount of extracted RNA, and PCR amplification then used the entire amount of cDNA produced. Libraries were prepared in parallel with an identical number of PCR cycles. For the original study's pipeline: MIGEC and MiXCR extracted about 50,000 +/- 10,000 unique UMI-labeled TRB cDNA molecules per library, requiring at least two reads per UMI. On average, around 40,000 +/- 10,000 functional in-frame TRB CDR3 nucleotide clonotypes lacking stop codons were found per library. After each sample was downsampled to 5000 UMI-labeled TRB molecules, VDJtools was used to calculate diversity metrics such as normalized Shannon-Wiener and Chao1. VDJtools was used to calculate clonotype-size-weighted physicochemical properties of the central five CDR3 residues, namely interaction energy, strength, volume and Kidera factor 4. Once TCRdb had reprocessed the reads, it stored one entry per CDR3 protein sequence and supplied no DNA. The V and J calls were not made by the authors but by TCRdb's processing. The table for this sample shows 95,000 to 100,000 distinct CDR3 sequences. The top ten clonotypes cover around 1% of the sample.

For every CD8+ T cell subset, approximately 300,000 cells were flow-sorted straight into RLT lysis buffer, and each subset was sorted in triplicate. To keep memory contaminants out, a stringent definition of naive CD8+ T cells was applied: CD45RO-CCR7+CD27+CD95-. Using standard density gradient centrifugation, peripheral blood mononuclear cells were isolated from buffy coats. Naive CXCR3-negative and CXCR3-positive CD8+ T cells were flow-sorted on a FACSAria III. Total RNA was extracted from sorted cells using an RNeasy Mini Kit. The source of the sample is a study of CXCR3-negative and CXCR3-positive naive CD8 T cells (dated by TCRdb to about 2019). With regard to the full study: In total, roughly 140 million TRB reads were obtained, which works out to roughly 1.5 +/- 0.3 million reads per library. The diversity and physicochemical repertoire analyses included fewer than twelve donors pooled from two independent experiments. TRBV-TRBJ cluster analysis included naive subsets from roughly 5 donors and memory cells from 3 donors.

The study at large found these results: Because surface CD5, which is linked to self-reactivity in mice, was comparable between the naive subsets, TCR interaction strength was also inferred from TRB CDR3 physicochemical properties. Both naive subsets had comparably high repertoire diversity, while memory CD8+ T cells had much lower repertoire diversity. CXCR3 expression partially decreased after cryopreservation, so most assays used freshly isolated PBMCs. TRB CDR3s from CXCR3-positive naive cells showed higher hydrophobicity (lower Kidera factor 4), lower energy, and higher strength and volume indices than CXCR3-negative naive cells. Naive CXCR3-negative and CXCR3-positive cells from the same donor showed similar TRBV-TRBJ usage, whereas memory cells showed distinct patterns.

The sequence was collected from a human donor in good health. Some clones in this sample may be carry-over from other donors' samples. The V and J segments used are TRBV14 and TRBJ2-2. The sample comprised naive CXCR3+ CD8+ T cells from blood. Taken with the paper, the label for cell subset or site translates to: CD45RO-CCR7+CD27+CD95- naive CD8+ T cells expressing CXCR3 (TNR3+). The CDR3: CASSHKLGANTGELFF.